The 11 T cell receptor beta chains presented below share a single source sample, sequenced in a study of blood T cell repertoires in COVID-19. Some clones are missing from TCRdb's copy, which holds only in-frame ones; the method was immunoSEQ multiplex PCR. Among about 480,000 clones listed, 70% to 90% were seen once. Sequencing was done on a sample of PBMCs or T cells enriched from blood (not recorded which). These receptors originate from a woman younger than 30 with acute COVID-19.

The V call is TRBV13, the J call TRBJ1-6, with TRBD1 as a possible D gene (6 bases). The CDR3 consists of 18 residues. The ends were cut back, 3 bases at V and 0 bases at J, with 15 bases in the middle. Per the germline V gene, CDR1 is PRHDT and CDR2 is FYEKMQ (reference sequence). The DNA for the CDR3 is TGTGCCAGCAGCTTTGGTAGGGGGGGTCGCTCCTATAATTCACCCCTCCACTTT. Translation: CASSFGRGGRSYNSPLHF.

V and J are TRBV29-1 and TRBJ2-7; D not certain. This CDR3 is built from 15 residues. Trimming cost V 7 bases and J 2 bases, with 21 bases left between them. CDR1 and CDR2 (germline): SQVTM, ANQGSEA. The CDR3 sequence: CSAVRLNGDPYEQYF. DNA of the CDR3: TGCAGCGCCGTGCGGCTGAACGGAGACCCCTACGAGCAGTACTTC.

This chain connects TRBV3-1 (or the pseudogene TRBV3-2) to TRBJ1-5; TRBD1 aligns across 7 bases. In germline, CDR1 is LGHDT, CDR2 YNNKEL (reference sequence). This CDR3 has 13 amino acids. Germline trimming cut 10 bases from V and 3 bases from J; bases unmatched to any gene: 6. The CDR3 spells CATQGGTNQPQHF. The CDR3 region has the DNA TGTGCCACGCAAGGGGGCACCAATCAGCCCCAGCATTTT.

The chain recombines TRBV2 with TRBJ2-1; TRBD2 aligns across 7 bases. CDR3 size: 18 residues. Trimming at V came to 4 bases and at J to 7 bases, leaving 19 bases not matched to a gene. The V gene's germline CDR1 is SNHLY and CDR2 FYNNEI. The CDR3 coding sequence is TGTGCCAGCAGTGGGTCTAGCGGAACGACCGAACGACCGAATGAGCAGTTCTTC. It translates to CASSGSSGTTERPNEQFF.

The genes are TRBV6-1 and TRBJ2-7; TRBD2 might be the D (7 bases). CDR1 and CDR2 (germline): MNHNS, SASEGT. The CDR3 has 14 residues. Trimming took 0 bases from V and 5 from J, leaving 11 bases between them. CDR3 sequence (DNA): TGTGCCAGCAGTGAAGCCGTAGGGGGGGACGAGCAGTACTTC. Its protein product is CASSEAVGGDEQYF.

The rearrangement joins TRBV7-9 to TRBJ2-3; D is perhaps TRBD2 (6 bases). CDR3 length: 15 amino acids. The V gene lost 1 base and the J gene lost 2 bases, with 10 bases spanning the gap. Germline CDR1 is SEHNR and CDR2 is FQNEAQ (reference sequence). As DNA, the CDR3 is TGTGCCAGCAGCTTAGTGATAGCGGCCACAGATACGCAGTATTTT. Its translation: CASSLVIAATDTQYF.

This rearrangement joins TRBV4-3 to TRBJ2-1, with 8 bases lining up with TRBD1. The CDR3 sequence is 15 residues long. After removal of 1 base from V and 5 bases from J, the junction contained 4 bases not matched to a gene. Germline values: CDR1 LGHNA, CDR2 YSLEER. CDR3 sequence: CASSQGTGRNNEQFF. The CDR3 DNA follows: TGCGCCAGCAGCCAAGGGACAGGGCGAAACAATGAGCAGTTCTTC.

This chain connects TRBV2 to TRBJ2-7; D not resolved. Trimming stripped 6 bases from V and 6 bases from J, with 9 bases between. Germline loops: CDR1 SNHLY, CDR2 FYNNEI. CDR3 length: 11 residues. DNA of the CDR3: TGTGCCAGCAGCCCCGGCGGCGAGCAGTACTTC. Its translation: CASSPGGEQYF.

The V call is TRBV6-2 or TRBV6-3, the J call TRBJ1-5; the match to TRBD1 covers 7 bases. CDR3 length: 16 residues. Unmatched junction bases numbered 6, after V lost 0 bases and J lost 4 bases. Germline CDR1 is MNHEY and CDR2 is SVGEGT. The CDR3 loop reads CASSYSRGRGNQPQHF. The CDR3 DNA reads as TGTGCCAGCAGTTACTCGAGGGGGCGCGGAAATCAGCCCCAGCATTTT.

Comments on this clone: Germline is not matched at one junction end, which may reflect a read error. The chain links TRBV3-1 (or the pseudogene TRBV3-2) to TRBJ2-1; D not certain. CDR3 length equals 16 residues. Per germline, CDR1 LGHDT and CDR2 YNNKEL (reference sequence). The CDR3 loop is CASTQGIVAPYGEQFF. As DNA, the CDR3 is TGTGCCAGCACCCAAGGGATAGTAGCTCCCTACGGTGAGCAGTTCTTC.

The genes are TRBV6-5 and TRBJ1-5; no firm D call. Trimming took 6 bases from V and 2 from J, leaving 11 bases between them. This CDR3 region has 14 residues. The germline gives CDR1 MNHEY, CDR2 SVGAGI. The CDR3 region is CASSSNRGNQPQHF. For the CDR3, the DNA is TGTGCCAGCAGCTCCAATCGGGGCAATCAGCCCCAGCATTTT.